This TCR beta chain was recovered during a study of T cells in Graves' hyperthyroidism and ophthalmopathy. The CDR3 spans 15 residues. With 3 bases removed from V and 8 bases from J, the gap between germline ends came to 21 bases. Germline assignment: CDR1 SGHTS and CDR2 YDEGEE. The investigators amplified TCR beta CDR3 regions from RNA transcripts. HTBI primers were employed in a first-round RT-PCR of the TCR CDR3. TCRdb redid the calling of the multiplex PCR reads with MiXCR, one entry per CDR3 protein. The data contain hundreds of thousands of distinct CDR3 sequences, approximately 36% of them seen just once; the ten biggest clones take up roughly 30%.

The chain employs TRBV5-8 and TRBJ2-7; the D gene could be TRBD1 or TRBD2 (5 bases each). The sample comprised blood. The receptor's source is a woman between 40 and 55 years old with Graves' hyperthyroidism. The CDR3 spells CASSSPKTGLSQQYF. The CDR3 DNA reads TGTGCCAGCAGCTCCCCAAAGACGGGGCTTTCGCAGCAGTACTTC.